What follows are 15 T cell receptor beta chains derived from one specimen sequenced in a study of molecular identifiers for immune sequencing clone quantification. TCRdb re-called the PCR reads with MiXCR, one entry per CDR3 protein. The sample consists of some 100,000 distinct CDR3 sequences, around 19% of them appearing once. Specimen: naive CD8+ T cells from blood, with Jurkat cell RNA spiked in. Subset meaning: FACS-sorted CD8+CD4-CCR7+CD45RA+ naive T cells. Receptors originate from a human donor in good health. Some libraries in this study had Jurkat cell RNA spiked in.

This clonotype has ten or more counts. This sequence joins TRBV6-5 and TRBJ2-7, with D unresolved. The CDR3 has 14 residues. CDR1 is MNHEY and CDR2 is SVGAGI in the germline V gene. V dropped 0 bases and J dropped 7 bases, with 13 bases sitting between them. CDR3: CASSYSLGTREQYF. CDR3 DNA sequence: TGTGCCAGCAGTTACTCTTTGGGAACGCGGGAGCAGTACTTC.

This clonotype was picked up many times. The chain employs TRBV29-1 and TRBJ2-7; 10 positions agree with TRBD1. V was pared by 7 bases and J by 2 bases, with 5 bases of the junction left unmatched. The CDR3 contains 13 residues. The germline V gene has CDR1 SQVTM and CDR2 ANQGSEA. In nucleotides, the CDR3 is TGCAGCGCGTGGGGGACAGGGGCCTACGAGCAGTACTTC. This encodes CSAWGTGAYEQYF.

In its sample, this clonotype was seen many times. This sequence joins TRBV28 and TRBJ2-5; possible D gene TRBD2, 6 bases. The CDR3 sequence is 15 residues long. Trimming stripped 3 bases from V and 3 bases from J, with 14 bases between. Looked up from germline, CDR1 is MDHEN and CDR2 is SYDVKM. CDR3 DNA sequence: TGTGCCAGCAGTTTGGTCGGGAGTCTAAAAGAGACCCAGTACTTC. It codes for CASSLVGSLKETQYF. The variable domain in full, with the rest retrieved from reference TRBV28 and TRBJ2-5, is DVKVTQSSRYLVKRTGEKVFLECVQDMDHENMFWYRQDPGLGLRLIYFSYDVKMKEKGDIPEGYSVSREKKERFSLILESASTNQTSMYLCASSLVGSLKETQYFGPGTRLLVL.

The gene calls are TRBV4-2 and TRBJ1-1, with D perhaps TRBD1 (6 bases). The CDR3 runs 16 residues. Germline V CDR1 and CDR2: LGHNA, YNFKEQ. Trimming pared 4 bases from V and 3 bases from J, leaving 18 bases between. The CDR3: CASSPGMGAGYTEAFF. DNA for the CDR3: TGTGCCAGCAGCCCGGGGATGGGGGCAGGTTACACTGAAGCTTTCTTT.

In this sample, this clonotype turned up many times. This chain links TRBV19 with TRBJ2-7, with 7 bases matching TRBD1. From germline, CDR1 is LNHDA and CDR2 SQIVND (reference sequence). CDR3 length equals 14 residues. Trimming removed 5 bases from V and 1 base from J; junction bases left unmatched: 5. CDR3 loop: CASSAGTASYEQYF. CDR3 nucleotide sequence: TGTGCCAGTAGTGCAGGGACAGCTTCCTACGAGCAGTACTTC. Combining the CDR3 with reference TRBV19 and TRBJ2-7 gives the whole variable domain DGGITQSPKYLFRKEGQNVTLSCEQNLNHDAMYWYRQDPGQGLRLIYYSQIVNDFQKGDIAEGYSVSREKKESFPLTVTSAQKNPTAFYLCASSAGTASYEQYFGPGTRLTVT.

A note on this clonotype: A read error is likely, as this CDR3 ends without the conserved phenylalanine or tryptophan. The chain carries TRBV7-2 and TRBJ2-3; the D gene is possibly TRBD2 (6 bases). Per germline, CDR1 SGHTA and CDR2 FQGNSA. V gave up 1 base and J gave up 0 bases, with 11 bases separating them. The CDR3 consists of 16 residues. CDR3 nucleotides: TGTGCCAGCAGCTTAGTGGCTAGCGCTAGCACAGATACGCAGTATTCT. It encodes CASSLVASASTDTQYS.

On this clonotype itself: A much more abundant neighbour one base away suggests this may be a read error. V gene TRBV13 combines with J gene TRBJ2-3, with TRBD2 matching 14 bases. The germline CDR1 and CDR2 sequences are PRHDT and FYEKMQ (reference sequence). CDR3 size: 15 residues. The CDR3 DNA reads TGTGCCAGCGGCTTAGGACTAGCGGGGGGCGATACGCAGTATTTT. Protein: CASGLGLAGGDTQYF.

The chain couples TRBV28 to TRBJ2-7; D not resolved. The V end was cut by 6 bases, the J end by 6 bases, with 6 bases between. This CDR3 contains 10 residues. Germline loops: CDR1 MDHEN, CDR2 SYDVKM. The CDR3 DNA follows: TGTGCCAGCAGCGGCCTCGAGCAGTACTTC. As protein: CASSGLEQYF.

On this clonotype itself: This sequence may be a read error, since a much larger clone differs from it by one base. Since the CDR3 does not end with the conserved phenylalanine or tryptophan, this likely comes from a read error. The V gene is TRBV12-3 or TRBV12-4, the J gene TRBJ2-3; 13 positions agree with TRBD2. V dropped 10 bases and J dropped 3; count of bases not matched to a gene: 4. This CDR3 spans 14 amino acids. CDR3 sequence (DNA): TGTGCCACCCTGACTAGCGGGAGGACAGATACGCAGTATCTT. Amino acids: CATLTSGRTDTQYL.

This clonotype has ten or more counts. The chain carries TRBV19 and TRBJ1-1; maybe TRBD1 (6 bases). The CDR3 extends over 13 amino acids. From germline, CDR1 is LNHDA and CDR2 SQIVND (reference sequence). V lost 3 bases and J lost 4, with 9 bases in between. This CDR3 is CASSINRATEAFF. CDR3 in DNA: TGTGCCAGTAGTATTAACAGGGCCACTGAAGCTTTCTTT. Looking up the rest from reference TRBV19 and TRBJ1-1 gives the full variable domain: DGGITQSPKYLFRKEGQNVTLSCEQNLNHDAMYWYRQDPGQGLRLIYYSQIVNDFQKGDIAEGYSVSREKKESFPLTVTSAQKNPTAFYLCASSINRATEAFFGQGTRLTVV.

The chain combines TRBV19 with TRBJ2-2; D perhaps matches TRBD2 (5 bases). This CDR3 contains 13 residues. The V gene's germline CDR1 is LNHDA and CDR2 SQIVND (reference sequence). V dropped 6 bases and J dropped 1 base, with 6 bases sitting between them. CDR3 protein: CASRGGNTGELFF. DNA of the CDR3: TGTGCCAGTAGAGGAGGGAACACCGGGGAGCTGTTTTTT.

This clonotype appeared many times. The chain uses TRBV2 and TRBJ2-7, with TRBD2 matching 8 bases. The CDR3 has 12 residues. Germline assignment: CDR1 SNHLY and CDR2 FYNNEI. J gave up 6 bases and V 10 bases, and 8 bases lay outside the gene matches. Here the CDR3 DNA reads TGTGCCATCGCCGGGGGGGCCCGCGAGCAGTACTTC. Residues: CAIAGGAREQYF. Supplemented by reference TRBV2 and TRBJ2-7, the full variable domain reads EPEVTQTPSHQVTQMGQEVILRCVPISNHLYFYWYRQILGQKVEFLVSFYNNEISEKSEIFDDQFSVERPDGSNFTLKIRSTKLEDSAMYFCAIAGGAREQYFGPGTRLTVT.

This clonotype was observed many times. The rearrangement joins TRBV7-9 to TRBJ1-1; no reliable D call. Germline V gives CDR1 SEHNR, CDR2 FQNEAQ (reference sequence). The V end lost 4 bases, the J end lost 8 bases, and 14 bases lay between the germline ends. CDR3 size: 13 residues. The DNA of the CDR3 is TGTGCCAGCAGCTCAAGCCCTACAGTGGAAGCTTTCTTT. This gives the protein CASSSSPTVEAFF.

The chain employs TRBV12-3 or TRBV12-4 and TRBJ2-5, with TRBD1 matching 11 bases. The CDR3 is made up of 15 amino acids. The V and J ends lost 5 bases and 5 bases, in that order; junction bases with no gene match: 7. The CDR3 nucleotides read TGTGCCAGCAGTCCGTCGGACAGGGGGCGTGAGACCCAGTACTTC. This codes for CASSPSDRGRETQYF.

There are many counts of this clonotype. CDR3 sequence reads: CASSHQRLQGEQYF. The DNA for the CDR3 is TGCGCCAGCAGCCACCAAAGACTTCAGGGCGAGCAGTACTTC. The chain couples TRBV4-3 to TRBJ2-7; possible D gene TRBD1, 5 bases. Trimming left V 3 bases short and J 6 bases short, with 15 bases between. This CDR3 is built from 14 residues. The germline gives CDR1 LGHNA, CDR2 YSLEER.